The 12 T cell receptor beta chains given below trace back to one sample, sequenced in a study of monozygotic twins with cystic fibrosis. Profiling relied on immunoSEQ multiplex PCR, and the TCRdb table lists in-frame clones only, not all of them. Here the sample spans about 23,000 clones, approximately 97% being singletons. The sample was blood. Every receptor here comes from a girl between 5 and 17 years old with cystic fibrosis.

V gene TRBV7-2 combines with J gene TRBJ1-1; no definite D call. Germline V gives CDR1 SGHTA, CDR2 FQGNSA. The CDR3 is 14 amino acids. Trimming cost V 2 bases and J 2 bases, with 9 bases left between them. The CDR3 spells CASSLSWANTEAFF. CDR3 coding DNA: TGTGCCAGCAGCTTATCTTGGGCTAACACTGAAGCTTTCTTT.

The rearrangement links TRBV29-1 to TRBJ1-1; D is unresolved. CDR3 length: 14 residues. The V end was cut by 5 bases, the J end by 0 bases, with 13 bases between. Germline V lookup: CDR1 SQVTM, CDR2 ANQGSEA. The CDR3 loop is CSVCRESLNTEAFF. CDR3 in DNA: TGCAGCGTTTGTCGAGAGTCTCTGAACACTGAAGCTTTCTTT.

V and J are TRBV27 and TRBJ2-7; D possibly matches TRBD1 or TRBD2 (6 bases each). There are 14 residues in the CDR3. From germline, CDR1 is MNHEY and CDR2 SMNVEV (reference sequence). The V gene lost 8 bases and the J gene lost 3 bases, with 17 bases spanning the gap. CDR3 sequence reads: CASSPGGLVYEQYF. CDR3 DNA sequence: TGTGCCAGCTCCCCCGGGGGCCTCGTCTACGAGCAGTACTTC.

The chain carries TRBV21-1 and TRBJ1-2; TRBD1 reflects the table's D call only, with no check against the DNA. TRBV21-1 corresponds to a pseudogene. The CDR3 has 17 amino acids. The CDR3 DNA is TGTGCCAGCAGCAAAAACCAGGGGACCTCGTGTGGGTATGGCTACACCTTC. Translation gives CASSKNQGTSCGYGYTF.

A single count supports this clone. This sequence joins TRBV19 and TRBJ2-1; unclear D gene. The germline V gene encodes CDR1 LNHDA and CDR2 SQIVND (reference sequence). CDR3 size: 12 residues. Trimming removed 6 bases from V and 4 bases from J, with 7 bases in between. CDR3 in DNA: TGTGCCAGTAGCATTGGGTACAATGAGCAGTTCTTC. The encoded protein is CASSIGYNEQFF. The variable domain in full, completed from reference TRBV19 and TRBJ2-1, reads DGGITQSPKYLFRKEGQNVTLSCEQNLNHDAMYWYRQDPGQGLRLIYYSQIVNDFQKGDIAEGYSVSREKKESFPLTVTSAQKNPTAFYLCASSIGYNEQFFGPGTRLTVL.

The chain is built from TRBV9 and TRBJ1-1; unclear D gene. CDR1 SGDLS and CDR2 YYNGEE come from the germline V gene. V dropped 0 bases and J dropped 5 bases, with 11 bases sitting between them. This CDR3 is 14 amino acids long. The CDR3: CASSVAPWGTEAFF. In DNA form, the CDR3 reads TGTGCCAGCAGCGTAGCTCCTTGGGGTACTGAAGCTTTCTTT.

The V gene is TRBV29-1, the J gene TRBJ1-2, with TRBD1 as a possible D gene (5 bases). V gave up 3 bases and J gave up 7 bases, with 12 bases separating them. This CDR3 is 12 amino acids long. CDR1 and CDR2 from the germline V gene are SQVTM and ANQGSEA. The CDR3 bases are TGCAGCGTTGACGGGGGTTCTCGTGGCTACACCTTC. Its protein is CSVDGGSRGYTF.

In its sample, this clone was seen once. The rearrangement joins TRBV9 to TRBJ2-3, with no clear D. This CDR3 has 15 residues. The V end was cut by 0 bases, the J end by 0 bases, with 8 bases between. Germline V gene sequence: CDR1 SGDLS, CDR2 YYNGEE. CDR3 nucleotide sequence: TGTGCCAGCAGCGTAGAACAGACTAGCACAGATACGCAGTATTTT. This codes for CASSVEQTSTDTQYF.

This chain joins TRBV2 and TRBJ2-1, with a tentative D call TRBD2 (7 bases). The CDR3 has 14 residues. Germline V CDR1 and CDR2: SNHLY, FYNNEI. The ends were cut back, 0 bases at V and 8 bases at J, with 11 bases in the middle. CDR3 nucleotides: TGTGCCAGCAGTGAAGCGGGAGGGGGTGATGAGCAGTTCTTC. The encoded protein is CASSEAGGGDEQFF.

The chain joins TRBV2 to TRBJ2-2; TRBD2 aligns across 9 bases. The CDR3 has 17 amino acids. The germline CDR1 and CDR2 sequences are SNHLY and FYNNEI. Trimming took 3 bases from V and 5 from J; bases not matched to a gene: 10. The CDR3 loop reads CASSDGGSGRGTGELFF. In nucleotides, the CDR3 is TGTGCCAGCAGTGACGGGGGTAGCGGGAGAGGTACCGGGGAGCTGTTTTTT.

The chain links TRBV5-4 to TRBJ2-2, with D maybe TRBD2 (5 bases). Between the trimmed V and J ends, which lost 5 bases and 6 bases, there was a span of 11 bases. Germline values: CDR1 SGHNT, CDR2 YYREEE (reference sequence). The CDR3 spans 13 residues. The CDR3 bases are TGTGCCAGCAGTTTCGAGGGCCCCGGGGAGCTGTTTTTT. It is translated as CASSFEGPGELFF.

V is TRBV10-3 and J is TRBJ2-3; a possible D gene is TRBD1 (5 bases). The CDR3 contains 11 residues. The ends were cut back, 9 bases at V and 1 base at J, with 5 bases in the middle. In germline, CDR1 is ENHRY, CDR2 SYGVKD. Here the CDR3 reads CAIGGTDTQYF. Here the CDR3 DNA reads TGTGCCATAGGGGGCACAGATACGCAGTATTTT.